These 2 T cell receptor beta chains were sequenced from one sample in a study of PD-L1 blockade in urothelial cancer. Time point described: peripheral blood 6 weeks after treatment start. The assay was immunoSEQ multiplex PCR, and TCRdb's table has in-frame clones only and misses some. Of approximately 79,000 clones detected, approximately 90% appear once; the ten largest clones hold about 0.94%. Sequences were derived from PBMCs, sampled around atezolizumab (anti-PD-L1) treatment. These receptors came from a woman older than 75 with urothelial cancer.

The rearrangement joins TRBV19 to TRBJ2-5; D is undetermined. V shed 3 bases and J shed 1 base, with 9 bases lying between them. Per germline, CDR1 LNHDA and CDR2 SQIVND (reference sequence). CDR3 size: 14 residues. The CDR3 DNA reads TGTGCCAGTAGTATCCCAGGAACCCAAGAGACCCAGTACTTC. It translates to CASSIPGTQETQYF.

V gene TRBV30 combines with J gene TRBJ2-5; TRBD2 matches 7 bases. Germline V CDR1 and CDR2: GTSNPN, SVGIG (reference sequence). The CDR3 spans 13 residues. V shed 5 bases, J shed 7 bases, and the junction held 10 bases outside the gene matches. Here the CDR3 DNA reads TGTGCCTGGTCCGAAGCGGGGTATGGGACCCAGTACTTC. Amino acid sequence: CAWSEAGYGTQYF.